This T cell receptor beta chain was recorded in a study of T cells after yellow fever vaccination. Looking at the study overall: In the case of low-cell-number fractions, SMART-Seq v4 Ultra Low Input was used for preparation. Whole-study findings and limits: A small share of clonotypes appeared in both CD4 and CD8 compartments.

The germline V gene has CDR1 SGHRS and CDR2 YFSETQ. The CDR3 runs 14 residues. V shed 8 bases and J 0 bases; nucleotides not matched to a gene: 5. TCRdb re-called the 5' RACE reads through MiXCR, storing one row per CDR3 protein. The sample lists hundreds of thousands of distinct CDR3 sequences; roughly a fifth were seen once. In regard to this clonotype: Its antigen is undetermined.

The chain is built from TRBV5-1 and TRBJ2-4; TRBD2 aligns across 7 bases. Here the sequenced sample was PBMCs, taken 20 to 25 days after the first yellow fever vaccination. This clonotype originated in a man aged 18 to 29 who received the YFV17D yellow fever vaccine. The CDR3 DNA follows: TGCGCCAGTAAAGCGGGGCTAGCCAAAAACATTCAGTACTTC. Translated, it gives CASKAGLAKNIQYF. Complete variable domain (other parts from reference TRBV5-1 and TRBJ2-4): KAGVTQTPRYLIKTRGQQVTLSCSPISGHRSVSWYQQTPGQGLQFLFEYFSETQRNKGNFPGRFSGRQFSNSRSEMNVSTLELGDSALYLCASKAGLAKNIQYFGAGTRLSVL.